This T cell receptor (beta chain) was profiled in a study of T cells after yellow fever vaccination. Study findings and constraints: Boosting was followed by the reappearance of most primary-vaccination clones (roughly 95% CD4, around 86% CD8).

Note on this clonotype: As yet, its antigen is unknown.

The germline CDR1 and CDR2 sequences are LGHNA and YSLEER. CDR3 length equals 15 residues. Germline trimming cut 5 bases from V and 4 bases from J; bases unmatched to any gene: 10. A universal primer site and UMIs were added as TCR cDNA was made by 5'RACE template switching. TCRdb passed the 5' RACE reads through MiXCR, listing each CDR3 protein once. The sample comprises approximately 260,000 distinct CDR3 sequences, 13% of which are singletons, and 0.45% to 0.65% rests with the top ten. The sequence was obtained from a man aged 25 to 40 who received the YFV17D yellow fever vaccine. Here the sequenced sample was CD4+ T cells sorted from PBMCs, taken 45 days after the yellow fever booster vaccination. This chain joins TRBV4-3 and TRBJ1-2; 7 bases fit TRBD1. DNA for the CDR3: TGCGCCAGCAGCGTAGAAGATCGACAGGGCTATGGCTACACCTTC. Translation: CASSVEDRQGYGYTF.